The rows below give T cell receptor beta chains drawn from one sample of a study of control samples from healthy donors and cancer patients. TCRdb's table, derived via immunoSEQ multiplex PCR, lists solely in-frame clones and lacks some. The sample shows about 130,000 clones, roughly 92% of them seen only once. Sequenced sample: blood. The receptors derive from a young man in good health. Each CDR3 is given with its conserved first and last residue. The D gene is left open where the match is weak. Size is stated for part of the rows, as once, few or many counts, or as a class when the clone is expanded.

>TRBV5-1|-|-|TRBJ1-4
TGCGCCAGCAGCTCTGATGGACGCCGGGATGAAAAACTGTTTTTT
CASSSDGRRDEKLFF
>TRBV5-4|once|-|TRBJ1-2
TGTGCCAGCAGCTTTGGGACCCCCGGGTATGGCTACACCTTC
CASSFGTPGYGYTF
>TRBV29-1|once|TRBD1|TRBJ2-7
TGCAGCGTTGAAGATTCGAGGGGACAGGGGACCTACGAGCAGTACTTC
CSVEDSRGQGTYEQYF
>TRBV18|-|-|TRBJ2-3
TGTGCCAGCTCTCGGCTTCCCGGTACAGATACGCAGTATTTT
CASSRLPGTDTQYF
>TRBV11-3|once|TRBD1|TRBJ2-3
TGTGCCAGCAGCTTGGGATTCGGGACAGGCGGGGCAGATACGCAGTATTTT
CASSLGFGTGGADTQYF
>TRBV27|-|-|TRBJ1-5
TGTGCCAGCAGTTTCCCAGGGGCCGGGAGCAATCAGCCCCAGCATTTT
CASSFPGAGSNQPQHF
>TRBV2|-|TRBD1|TRBJ2-5
TGTGCCAGCAGACCGAACCCGGGACAGGGTTGGGAGACCCAGTACTTC
CASRPNPGQGWETQYF
>TRBV30|-|-|TRBJ2-2
TGTGCCTGGAGTCCCAACCTTGCCGGGGAGCTGTTTTTT
CAWSPNLAGELFF
>TRBV11-2|once|-|TRBJ2-7
TGTGCCAGCAGCTTCAACTATCGTTCCGACGAGCAGTACTTC
CASSFNYRSDEQYF
>TRBV18|few|-|TRBJ1-6
TGTGCCAGCTCACCATTGGGGATTACACCCCTCCACTTT
CASSPLGITPLHF
>TRBV5-1|-|TRBD2|TRBJ2-7
TGCGCCAGCAGCTTGGAAGCGGGGGGGACCTACGAGCAGTACTTC
CASSLEAGGTYEQYF
>TRBV7-9|-|-|TRBJ1-2
TGTGCCAGCAGCCCCTTTCGGACAGATAACTATGGCTACACCTTC
CASSPFRTDNYGYTF
>TRBV10-3|-|TRBD1|TRBJ1-2
TGTGCCACCCTTGGGACAGAATCATATGGCTACACCTTC
CATLGTESYGYTF
>TRBV7-2|-|TRBD1|TRBJ2-7
TGTGCCAGCAGCTCGGGACAGCCAGGGGCTTACGAGCAGTACTTC
CASSSGQPGAYEQYF
>TRBV9|-|-|TRBJ1-6
TGTGCCAGCAGCGAGGGACCGATAAATTCACCCCTCCACTTT
CASSEGPINSPLHF
>TRBV18|-|-|TRBJ1-4
TGTGCCAGCTCACCAAGTTACAGGATACCAACTAATGAAAAACTGTTTTTT
CASSPSYRIPTNEKLFF
>TRBV6-6|-|-|TRBJ2-4
TGTGCCAGCAGTTACTCGACGGGGAGGGCCAAAAACATTCAGTACTTC
CASSYSTGRAKNIQYF
>TRBV5-4|-|-|TRBJ1-5
TGTGCCAGCAGCTTGGACAGGGCAAGCAATCAGCCCCAGCATTTT
CASSLDRASNQPQHF
>TRBV27|-|TRBD1|TRBJ1-4
TGTGCCAGCAGTTCCACCGGGACAGGGGCTTCGAAACTGTTTTTT
CASSSTGTGASKLFF
>TRBV6-1|few|-|TRBJ1-3
TGTGCCAGCAGTGAAGTCTCTGGAAACACCATATATTTT
CASSEVSGNTIYF
>TRBV29-1|-|-|TRBJ2-5
TGCAGCGTTCAGCTTATGGGGGAGACCCAGTACTTC
CSVQLMGETQYF
>TRBV2|-|TRBD1|TRBJ1-6
TGTGCCAGCAGGGGACAGGGCTATAATTCACCCCTCCACTTT
CASRGQGYNSPLHF
>TRBV9|-|-|TRBJ2-5
TGTGCCAGCAGCCCTGGCGTGAGGGTGGAGACCCAGTACTTC
CASSPGVRVETQYF
>TRBV5-1|-|-|TRBJ2-1
TGCGCCAGCAGCTTGGGGGTCAGCCTGCCTTACAATGAGCAGTTCTTC
CASSLGVSLPYNEQFF
>TRBV5-1|few|TRBD1|TRBJ1-4
TGCGCCAGCAGCTTAGGACAGGGCAAAGAAAAACTGTTTTTT
CASSLGQGKEKLFF
>TRBV9|-|TRBD2|TRBJ2-3
TGTGCCAGCAGCTCCGGCGGGGGGTCCCCGGGGGATACGCAGTATTTT
CASSSGGGSPGDTQYF
>TRBV10-1|-|-|TRBJ2-3
TGCGCCAGCAGTGAGTCGGGCGGGGCAGATACGCAGTATTTT
CASSESGGADTQYF
>TRBV19|-|TRBD2|TRBJ2-7
TGTGCCAGTAGCGCGGGGGGCGGGGGAAGCTACGAGCAGTACTTC
CASSAGGGGSYEQYF
>TRBV7-3|-|-|TRBJ1-6
TGTGCCAGCAGCTACGTCTTCAGGCGCTCCCTCCACTTT
CASSYVFRRSLHF
>TRBV10-3|-|-|TRBJ1-1
TGTGCCTCTCGCCGGCAGGGAAACACTGAAGCTTTCTTT
CASRRQGNTEAFF
>TRBV6-1|-|-|TRBJ1-1
TGTGCCAGCAGTGCTCTCGTGAAGGGTCGCGACACTGAAGCTTTCTTT
CASSALVKGRDTEAFF
>TRBV12-3/TRBV12-4|-|-|TRBJ1-1
TGTGCCAGCAACATCGCCCGAAACACTGAAGCTTTCTTT
CASNIARNTEAFF
>TRBV5-4|-|-|TRBJ1-4
TGTGCCAGCAGCTTGGGAGGTGCCGCTGAAAAACTGTTTTTT
CASSLGGAAEKLFF
>TRBV30|-|-|TRBJ2-7
TGTGCCTGGACCGTGGGGCCCTCCTACGAGCAGTACTTC
CAWTVGPSYEQYF
>TRBV5-4|-|-|TRBJ1-2
TGTGCCAGCAGCAAACAGGGCTATGGCTACACCTTC
CASSKQGYGYTF
>TRBV7-9|once|-|TRBJ2-2
TGTGCCAGCAGCTTACCAAGGATGAACACCGGGGAGCTGTTTTTT
CASSLPRMNTGELFF
>TRBV20-1|-|-|TRBJ2-7
TGCAGTGCTAGTTACGGTGGATCCCTCGCCTACGAGCAGTACTTC
CSASYGGSLAYEQYF
>TRBV27|once|TRBD1|TRBJ1-1
TGTGCCAGCAGCAAGACAGGGACGAACACTGAAGCTTTCTTT
CASSKTGTNTEAFF
>TRBV5-6|-|-|TRBJ2-2
TGTGCCAGCAGCGGAATGCAGGGGAACACCGGGGAGCTGTTTTTT
CASSGMQGNTGELFF
>TRBV19|-|TRBD1|TRBJ1-4
TGTGCCAGTAGAACGACAGGGGGAGAAAAACTGTTTTTT
CASRTTGGEKLFF
>TRBV5-1|once|TRBD2|TRBJ2-1
TGCGCCAGCAGCTCCGGACTAGCGGGGGCCAATTTTGATGAGCAGTTCTTC
CASSSGLAGANFDEQFF
>TRBV5-6|-|-|TRBJ1-4
TGTGCCAGCAGCCGATTACGGCGGCAGGGTAGTGAAAAACTGTTTTTT
CASSRLRRQGSEKLFF
>TRBV6-5|few|-|TRBJ1-1
TGTGCCAGCAGGTTAATACAGGGTTCTAAAGCTTTCTTT
CASRLIQGSKAFF
>TRBV6-2/TRBV6-3|few|-|TRBJ2-2
TGTGCCAGCAGTTCCTCAGAGGCCGGGGAGCTGTTTTTT
CASSSSEAGELFF
>TRBV11-2|-|TRBD2|TRBJ2-5
TGTGCCAGCAGCTCTCTAGCGGGGGGGCGAACCCAGTACTTC
CASSSLAGGRTQYF
>TRBV5-6|-|-|TRBJ1-4
TGTGCCAGCAGCTTGGGACATAATGAAAAACTGTTTTTT
CASSLGHNEKLFF
>TRBV5-6|-|-|TRBJ2-1
TGTGCCAGCAGCTTGATTCTGGGGCAGGGAAACGATGAGCAGTTCTTC
CASSLILGQGNDEQFF
>TRBV9|-|TRBD2|TRBJ2-1
TGTGCCAGCAGCGTCTTACCTAGCGGGGGGGATAGTGAGCAGTTCTTC
CASSVLPSGGDSEQFF
>TRBV4-1|few|-|TRBJ1-1
TGCGCCAGCAGAGGGGTGGTGGGGCGAGCTTTCTTT
CASRGVVGRAFF
>TRBV6-2/TRBV6-3|few|TRBD2|TRBJ2-5
TGTGCCAGCAGTTTCCCTGCTAGCGGGGAACAAGAGACCCAGTACTTC
CASSFPASGEQETQYF
>TRBV7-9|-|-|TRBJ1-1
TGTGCCACCATACAGGGTCTGAACACTGAAGCTTTCTTT
CATIQGLNTEAFF
>TRBV11-1|-|-|TRBJ2-7
TGTGCCAGCAGCTTAGTGGCAGGAAACCCCTACGAGCAGTACTTC
CASSLVAGNPYEQYF
>TRBV28|-|TRBD2|TRBJ2-5
TGTGCCAGCAGTTTGAGTCTAGCGGGGATCGAGACCCAGTACTTC
CASSLSLAGIETQYF
>TRBV6-5|-|TRBD2|TRBJ2-1
TGTGCCAGCAGTTACTCGAATAGCGGGGGATTAGATGAGCAGTTCTTC
CASSYSNSGGLDEQFF
>TRBV5-1|-|TRBD1|TRBJ2-7
TGCGCCAGCAGCTTGGACCGGGACAGTGGACTCTACGAGCAGTACTTC
CASSLDRDSGLYEQYF
>TRBV5-4|-|-|TRBJ2-7
TGTGCCAGCAGCTTTGGCTCCTACGAGCAGTACTTC
CASSFGSYEQYF
>TRBV5-1|-|-|TRBJ1-1
TGCGCCAGCAGCTCCGCTCCTGTGGGTGGCACTGAAGCTTTCTTT
CASSSAPVGGTEAFF
>TRBV10-3|-|TRBD1|TRBJ2-5
TGTGCCATCAGTGGCGGGACAGGGAGAGGACAAGAGACCCAGTACTTC
CAISGGTGRGQETQYF